This is a list of T cell receptor beta chains from one sample in a study of cytomegalovirus exposure and HLA in healthy donors. Generated by immunoSEQ multiplex PCR, the TCRdb table keeps only in-frame clones and is missing some. This table has about 110,000 clones, approximately 85% appearing once. The sequenced sample was PBMCs. These receptors were taken from a woman aged 18-35 years in good health and CMV-seronegative. The CDR3 runs from the conserved cysteine through the conserved F or W. A D gene is named only where the DNA matches it firmly. Rows may omit the clone size; those that give it use once, few, many or a size class.

TRBJ1-2 NA TRBV15 NA CATSGGQRLPLNYGYTF TGTGCCACCAGCGGGGGACAACGGCTTCCCCTTAACTATGGCTACACCTTC
TRBJ2-7 NA TRBV19 NA CASSMVGGGSSYEQYF TGTGCCAGTAGTATGGTTGGGGGCGGCAGCTCCTACGAGCAGTACTTC
TRBJ2-1 NA TRBV27 NA CASHLGADNEQFF TGTGCCAGCCACCTTGGGGCCGACAATGAGCAGTTCTTC
TRBJ1-2 NA TRBV2 NA CASSGQALYGYTF TGTGCCAGCAGTGGACAGGCGCTCTATGGCTACACCTTC
TRBJ2-3 TRBD2 TRBV2 NA CASSDIPSGGVDTQYF TGTGCCAGCAGTGACATCCCTAGCGGGGGGGTAGATACGCAGTATTTT
TRBJ2-3 TRBD1 TRBV6-1 NA CASSDSGTGRDTQYF TGTGCCAGCAGTGATTCCGGGACAGGGCGTGATACGCAGTATTTT
TRBJ1-6 NA TRBV25-1 medium-sized CASSEASSYNSPLHF TGTGCCAGCAGTGAAGCGTCATCCTATAATTCACCCCTCCACTTT
TRBJ1-4 NA TRBV27 NA CASSLPGEKLFF TGTGCCAGCAGTTTACCCGGTGAAAAACTGTTTTTT
TRBJ2-7 TRBD1 TRBV9 once CASSVGDRGYEQYF TGTGCCAGCAGCGTAGGGGACAGGGGGTACGAGCAGTACTTC
TRBJ1-1 NA TRBV2 NA CASSEISDRSVDFEAFF TGTGCCAGCAGTGAAATTTCTGACAGATCTGTGGATTTTGAAGCTTTCTTT
TRBJ2-7 TRBD2 TRBV2 NA CASTGSGASYEQYF TGTGCCAGCACAGGTAGCGGGGCCTCCTACGAGCAGTACTTC
TRBJ2-7 NA TRBV6-1 NA CASSEGTVAYEQYF TGTGCCAGCAGTGAAGGTACGGTAGCCTACGAGCAGTACTTC
TRBJ2-3 TRBD1 TRBV13 NA CASSSRDRNVEDTQYF TGTGCCAGCAGCTCTCGGGACAGGAACGTCGAAGATACGCAGTATTTT
TRBJ2-1 TRBD1 TRBV4-1 NA CASSLGEGAREQFF TGCGCCAGCAGCCTCGGAGAGGGGGCTAGGGAGCAGTTCTTC
TRBJ2-3 TRBD2 TRBV7-2 NA CASSRTGLGTDTQYF TGTGCCAGCAGCCGAACGGGACTAGGGACAGATACGCAGTATTTT
TRBJ2-3 NA TRBV7-6 NA CASSLVGGRGEDTQYF TGTGCCAGCAGCTTAGTCGGGGGCAGGGGGGAGGATACGCAGTATTTT
TRBJ1-2 TRBD1 TRBV4-1 NA CASSVPGQGLLQGGYTF TGCGCCAGCAGCGTCCCGGGACAGGGTCTTCTTCAGGGTGGCTACACCTTC